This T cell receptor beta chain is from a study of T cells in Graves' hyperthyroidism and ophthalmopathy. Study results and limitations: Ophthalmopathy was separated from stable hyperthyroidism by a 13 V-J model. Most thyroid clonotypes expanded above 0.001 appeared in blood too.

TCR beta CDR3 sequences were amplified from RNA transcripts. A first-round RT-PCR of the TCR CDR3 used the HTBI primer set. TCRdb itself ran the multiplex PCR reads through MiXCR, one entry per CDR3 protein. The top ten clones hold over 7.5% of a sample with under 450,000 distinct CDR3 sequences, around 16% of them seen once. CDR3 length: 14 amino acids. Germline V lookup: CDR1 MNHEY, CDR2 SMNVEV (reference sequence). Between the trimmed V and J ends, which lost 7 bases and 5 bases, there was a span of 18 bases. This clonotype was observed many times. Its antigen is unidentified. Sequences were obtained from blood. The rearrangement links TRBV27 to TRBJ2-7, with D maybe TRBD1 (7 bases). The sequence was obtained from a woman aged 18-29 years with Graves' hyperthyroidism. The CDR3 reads CASKGPGGSDEQYF. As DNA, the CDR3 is TGTGCCAGCAAAGGGCCAGGGGGGTCCGACGAGCAGTACTTC.